This TCR beta chain was captured in a study of human T cells and chemical hapten exposure. This clonotype turned up a few times. The antigen is unknown. CDR3 length: 14 residues. The germline gives CDR1 SQVTM, CDR2 ANQGSEA. Trimming took off 0 bases at V and 8 bases at J, with 16 bases between the two ends. TCRdb ran MiXCR on the RACE reads and lists one entry per CDR3 protein. The sample carries some 65,000 distinct CDR3 sequences, under 7.5% recorded once. As for time point: healthy volunteer bleed at 6 weeks. Researchers extracted total RNA from unfractionated whole blood. Study conclusions and caveats: The number of TCRs above 1 in 1000 frequency did not change after DPC sensitization.

Sample: whole blood. This TCR derives from a female donor in good health. Some clones in this sample may be carry-over from other donors' samples. The J gene is TRBJ1-2, the V gene TRBV29-1, with unresolved D. CDR3 in DNA: TGCAGCGTTGAAGAAAGGTATGGAGAGTCCGGCTACACCTTC. This codes for CSVEERYGESGYTF. Filled out from reference TRBV29-1 and TRBJ1-2, the complete variable domain reads SAVISQKPSRDICQRGTSLTIQCQVDSQVTMMFWYRQQPGQSLTLIATANQGSEATYESGFVIDKFPISRPNLTFSTLTVSNMSPEDSSIYLCSVEERYGESGYTFGSGTRLTVV.